This TCR beta chain stems from a study of T-cell reconstitution after alpha-beta-depleted transplantation in children. As to this clonotype: The antigen is unknown.

Study-level results: At around two months after transplant, the alpha-beta T cells were reportedly derived from several hundred expanded clones that came from non-depleted graft cells. High day-60 TCRbeta diversity in some patients came from surviving recipient T cells and thymic progenitors. Fresh T-cell production supplied most of the T-cell counts and diversity seen one year after transplant.

Library preparation (for TCRbeta) was performed with unique molecular identifiers. Via MiXCR, TCRdb re-called the PCR reads, giving one row per CDR3 protein. The sample consists of 580,000 or so distinct CDR3 sequences, about 23% of them appearing once. Losses at the gene ends were 8 bases for V and 6 bases for J; bases not matched to a gene: 12. CDR1 and CDR2 (germline): SGHRS, YFSETQ. The CDR3 contains 16 residues. Material: PBMCs, mostly from graft donor cells, obtained 360 days after TCRalphabeta/CD19-depleted stem cell transplant. The chain uses TRBV5-1 and TRBJ2-1, with TRBD2 matching over 12 bases. The source is a boy under two years old who had a stem cell transplant for acute myeloid leukemia, so the T cells may come from the graft donor. The chain's CDR3 is CASSTPLAGGLNEQFF. CDR3 DNA: TGCGCCAGTTCCACCCCACTAGCGGGGGGACTCAATGAGCAGTTCTTC.